Sequencing of this T cell receptor (beta chain) was carried out in a study of immune evolution from preneoplasia to lung adenocarcinoma. Whole-study findings and limits: From normal lung to invasive adenocarcinoma, top clone frequencies appeared to decrease. KRAS-mutant nodules had the highest T cell clonality.

A remark on this clone: Its antigen is not known.

After pathologic assessment, macro-dissection selected premalignant or tumor cells for extraction. Method: immunoSEQ multiplex PCR; TCRdb's copy keeps in-frame clones and lacks some. The sample lists 14,000 to 15,000 clones, 81% occurring once. The sequence was collected from a person aged 60 to 85 with lung adenocarcinoma. Input material: FFPE minimally invasive lung adenocarcinoma tissue.

This CDR3 is CASSLEAAHGELFF. The CDR3 DNA is TGTGCCAGCAGCTTAGAGGCAGCCCACGGGGAGCTGTTTTTT. The V gene is TRBV7-8, the J gene TRBJ2-2; D not resolved. CDR1 is SGHVS, CDR2 FQNEAQ, per germline. V was pared by 1 base and J by 7 bases, with 10 bases between. The CDR3 is 14 residues long. Supplemented by reference TRBV7-8 and TRBJ2-2, the full variable domain reads GAGVSQSPRYKVAKRGQDVALRCDPISGHVSLFWYQQALGQGPEFLTYFQNEAQLDKSGLPSDRFFAERPEGSVSTLKIQRTQQEDSAVYLCASSLEAAHGELFFGEGSRLTVL.